Each of the 8 T cell receptor beta chains below was sequenced from the same sample in a study of T cells in Graves' hyperthyroidism and ophthalmopathy (dated by TCRdb to the late 2010s). Receptor libraries were prepared by multiplex PCR. The sample was run on an Illumina HiSeq 2000. Amplification of TCR beta CDR3 regions was carried out from RNA transcripts. For the first round of RT-PCR on the TCR CDR3, the HTBI primer set was used together with the Qiagen OneStep RT-PCR kit. TCRdb took the public reads, trimmed them with fastp at Q25, ran MiXCR for clone calling and kept in-frame beta chains. Each entry is one CDR3 protein sequence, shown with its most common DNA and genes. Counted in this sample were under 400,000 distinct CDR3 sequences; around a sixth of them appeared once. Of the sample, around 54% is held by the ten largest clones. Sequencing used blood. The origin of the receptors is a woman aged 45-65 years with Graves' hyperthyroidism.

Regarding this clonotype: A much larger clone differs from this one at a single base, so this may be a read error. The chain recombines TRBV4-1 with TRBJ2-5, with 8 bases lining up with TRBD1. The CDR3 has 16 amino acids. Germline CDR1 is MGHRA and CDR2 is YSYEKL. The CDR3 bases are TGCGTCAGCAGCCAAGAGGGGACAGGCCCTCAAGAGACCCAGTACTTC. Its protein product is CVSSQEGTGPQETQYF.

This clonotype has at least ten counts. The V and J genes are TRBV20-1 and TRBJ1-3; D unclear. This CDR3 has 11 residues. The germline CDR1 and CDR2 sequences are DFQATT and SNEGSKA (reference sequence). Trimming shortened V by 5 bases and J by 6 bases, and 8 bases separated the two germline ends. DNA of the CDR3: TGCAGTGCTCGAAAACAAAACACCATATATTTT. Its protein product is CSARKQNTIYF.

Ten or more counts support this clonotype. The rearrangement uses TRBV20-1 and TRBJ1-5; D is unresolved. The V end lost 1 base, the J end lost 1 base, and 5 bases lay between the germline ends. From germline, CDR1 is DFQATT and CDR2 SNEGSKA (reference sequence). The CDR3 is 13 residues long. The DNA of the CDR3 is TGCAGTGCTAGAGTAGGGAGCAATCAGCCCCAGCATTTT. The encoded protein is CSARVGSNQPQHF.

This clonotype was seen only a few times. The chain combines TRBV5-4 with TRBJ2-5; 8 bases are shared with TRBD2. The CDR3 has 14 amino acids. Trimming removed 4 bases from V and 7 bases from J; junction bases left unmatched: 9. The V gene's germline CDR1 is SGHNT and CDR2 YYREEE (reference sequence). The CDR3: CASSPGGAGGTQYF. DNA of the CDR3: TGTGCCAGCAGCCCCGGGGGGGCCGGGGGGACCCAGTACTTC.

This clonotype was counted many times. V usage is TRBV24-1 and J usage is TRBJ1-2, with a weak D call TRBD1 (5 bases). Germline-derived CDR1 and CDR2 are KGHDR and SFDVKD. The CDR3 covers 15 residues. V was shortened by 4 bases and J by 8 bases, with 19 bases between the two germline ends. CDR3 sequence: CATSEQSGGVYGYTF. CDR3 DNA sequence: TGTGCCACCAGTGAACAATCCGGGGGTGTATACGGCTACACCTTC.

V gene TRBV3-1 combines with J gene TRBJ1-4; TRBD1 matches 9 bases. CDR3 length equals 14 residues. The V gene end was trimmed by 4 bases and the J gene end by 7 bases; junction bases not matched to a gene: 4. Germline V lookup: CDR1 LGHDT, CDR2 YNNKEL (reference sequence). The chain's CDR3 is CASSPGTGSEKLFF. The CDR3 DNA follows: TGTGCCAGCAGCCCCGGGACAGGGAGTGAAAAACTGTTTTTT.

This clonotype was seen only a few times. The V call is TRBV29-1, the J call TRBJ2-3; 12 bases line up with TRBD2. Germline CDR1 SQVTM, CDR2 ANQGSEA. This CDR3 spans 14 amino acids. Trimming cost V 2 bases and J 4 bases; bases outside gene matches: 1. CDR3 coding DNA: TGCAGCGTTGAACTAGCGGGAGGGCCAGATACGCAGTATTTT. It yields the protein CSVELAGGPDTQYF.

This clonotype occurred many times. This chain joins TRBV30 and TRBJ1-4; 9 nucleotides align to TRBD1. CDR3 length equals 14 residues. The J segment lost 5 bases and the V segment lost 2 bases, leaving 3 bases of the junction unmatched. The germline V gene has CDR1 GTSNPN and CDR2 SVGIG (reference sequence). CDR3 DNA: TGTGCCTGGAGTTCGACAGGGGGGAATGAAAAACTGTTTTTT. Translating gives CAWSSTGGNEKLFF.